This TCR beta chain was captured by sequencing in a study of patients and donors after allogeneic stem cell transplantation. TCRdb processed the RT-PCR reads anew with MiXCR; each CDR3 protein has one entry. The sample lists approximately 150,000 distinct CDR3 sequences, about two fifths occurring once. This clonotype was observed a handful of times. This CDR3 is built from 13 residues. Germline V CDR1 and CDR2: MNHEY, SVGEGT. Trimming cost V 7 bases and J 5 bases, with 15 bases left between them. This clonotype was obtained from a human donor who was either an allogeneic HSCT recipient or a stem cell or donor lymphocyte infusion donor (not recorded which). It is not recorded whose cells these are; they may come from a transplant donor. J is TRBJ2-7 and V is TRBV6-2 or TRBV6-3; possibly TRBD1 for D (6 bases). The source material was blood, either unsorted or a sorted T cell fraction (not recorded which). The CDR3 region has the DNA TGTGCCAGCACCCTATTTTCAGGGGACGAGCAGTACTTC. Protein: CASTLFSGDEQYF.